The clone carrying this T cell receptor (beta chain) was seen only a few times. What it binds is not known. This specimen belongs to a study of identical twins. Study-wide findings and caveats: Among out-of-frame alpha sequences shared by twins, low generation probability occurred in excess. Cord blood's abundant beta clonotypes had fewer insertions, unlike memory repertoires.

The authors used template switching to add a universal primer site and gave cDNA unique molecular identifiers. TCRdb called the 5' RACE reads again in MiXCR, with one record for every CDR3 protein. The data contain a few hundred thousand distinct CDR3 sequences, around 9.7% of them singletons. The CDR3 covers 14 residues. Trimming took 6 bases from V and 9 from J, leaving 21 bases between them. Germline V CDR1 and CDR2: SQVTM, ANQGSEA. The clonotype was recovered from a woman aged 45-60 years in good health. The rearrangement uses TRBV29-1 and TRBJ2-1, with D tentatively TRBD1 or TRBD2 (5 bases each). The sample taken for sequencing was naive T cells sorted from blood. The CDR3 region is CSVLGVPPKGEQFF. The DNA for the CDR3 is TGCAGCGTCCTGGGGGTCCCTCCTAAGGGTGAGCAGTTCTTC.